The next 21 T cell receptor beta chains were all read from a single sample in a study of tumor-infiltrating lymphocytes in primary liver carcinoma. Scientists recovered RNA and DNA together from roughly 20-30 mg of unsorted bulk tissue. Priming with a constant-region primer yielded TCR beta cDNA from 450 to 600 ng total RNA. Researchers made the TCR beta libraries by running three nested multiplex PCR rounds with slightly modified ARM-PCR. For approximately 11 cycles apiece, the opening two PCR rounds ran with TRBV1-TRBV30 forward primers and a C-beta reverse primer. TCRdb passed the multiplex PCR reads through MiXCR, listing each CDR3 protein once. The sample lists tens of thousands of distinct CDR3 sequences, 65% to 75% occurring once. Specimen: tumor-adjacent normal liver tissue. The receptors here all came from a man aged 35-49 years with primary liver carcinoma and hepatitis B virus infection.

As for this clonotype: One end of the junction fails to match germline, which may point to a read error. The chain joins TRBV7-8 to TRBJ2-1, with D possibly TRBD2 on 5 matching bases. The CDR3 loop spans 18 amino acids. Per the germline V gene, CDR1 is SGHVS and CDR2 is FQNEAQ. The CDR3 protein is CASSPLAGSVVSYNEQFF. The DNA for the CDR3 is TGCGCCAGCAGCCCGCTTGCGGGCTCAGTGGTCTCCTACAATGAGCAGTTCTTC.

The chain combines TRBV4-1 with TRBJ1-1, with TRBD1 identical over 10 bases. With V trimmed by 4 bases and J by 1 base, 6 bases remained unmatched. The CDR3 has 16 amino acids. Germline V gives CDR1 MGHRA, CDR2 YSYEKL. The CDR3 nucleotides are TGCGCCAGCAGCCTCGGGACAGGGGCCCCGAACACTGAAGCTTTCTTT. It is translated as CASSLGTGAPNTEAFF.

The V call is TRBV6-5, the J call TRBJ2-2; D may be TRBD2 (5 bases). Per the germline V gene, CDR1 is MNHEY and CDR2 is SVGAGI. CDR3 length: 20 amino acids. Trimming removed 6 bases from V and 0 bases from J, with 26 bases in between. The CDR3 bases are TGTGCCAGCAGGAAACTAGTGTCCGATTGGTGTGTATCGAACACCGGGGAGCTGTTTTTT. As protein: CASRKLVSDWCVSNTGELFF.

This clonotype was seen many times. The chain employs TRBV5-4 and TRBJ2-5; TRBD2 matches 7 bases. Germline lookup yields CDR1 SGHNT and CDR2 YYREEE (reference sequence). The length of the CDR3 is 19 residues. V lost 4 bases, J lost 2 bases, and 20 bases stayed unmatched. The DNA for the CDR3 is TGTGCCAGCAGCCTCTTTGGAGGCGGCGGGAGCCTCTCACAAGAGACCCAGTACTTC. Residues: CASSLFGGGGSLSQETQYF.

This clonotype was detected a few times. This sequence joins TRBV12-3 or TRBV12-4 and TRBJ2-7; 8 nucleotides match TRBD2. This CDR3 has 15 amino acids. J was trimmed by 7 bases and V by 5 bases; bases with no gene match: 13. Here the CDR3 reads CASSVLGRALEEQYF. In nucleotides, the CDR3 is TGTGCCAGCAGTGTCCTCGGGAGGGCCTTGGAAGAGCAGTACTTC.

Concerning this clonotype: This may arise from a read error, as a much more abundant clone is one base away. V and J are TRBV9 and TRBJ2-7; no definite D call. Per the germline V gene, CDR1 is SGDLS and CDR2 is YYNGEE. With 7 bases removed from V and 2 bases from J, the gap between germline ends came to 16 bases. The CDR3 is made up of 14 amino acids. CDR3 region: CASGPRTDTYEQYF. The CDR3 DNA is TGTGCCAGCGGTCCCAGGACCGATACCTACGAGCAGTACTTC.

This clonotype was picked up a small number of times. CDR3 amino acids: CASSSRTSGSYNEQFF. The CDR3 region has the DNA TGTGCCAGCAGCTCTCGGACTAGCGGATCCTACAATGAGCAGTTCTTC. The genes are TRBV13 and TRBJ2-1; TRBD2 matches 10 bases. With V trimmed by 4 bases and J by 1 base, 4 bases remained unmatched. The germline V gene encodes CDR1 PRHDT and CDR2 FYEKMQ (reference sequence). This CDR3 is 16 amino acids long.

In this sample, this clonotype turned up a few times. The junction shows a germline mismatch at one end, possibly a read error. This rearrangement joins TRBV11-2 to TRBJ2-1; D ambiguous. This CDR3 is built from 16 residues. Germline V gene lookup returns CDR1 SGHAT and CDR2 FQNNGV. The CDR3 nucleotides read TGCGCCAGCAGCTATACTATCGCCCACTTATACAATGAGCAGTTCTTC. Protein sequence: CASSYTIAHLYNEQFF.

Concerning this clonotype itself: The junction differs from germline at one of its ends, possibly a read error. V usage is TRBV29-1 and J usage is TRBJ2-7; 9 bases fit TRBD1. The CDR3 contains 14 residues. Per germline, CDR1 SQVTM and CDR2 ANQGSEA. The CDR3 sequence: CNVLQGAISYEQYF. CDR3 sequence (DNA): TGCAACGTTTTACAGGGGGCTATATCCTACGAGCAGTACTTC.

The rearrangement uses TRBV11-2 and TRBJ2-5; D is possibly TRBD2 (5 bases). This CDR3 has 18 residues. The germline gives CDR1 SGHAT, CDR2 FQNNGV. V was clipped by 1 base and J by 3 bases, with 21 bases between them. The CDR3 protein is CASSLAKLALGREETQYF. Written as DNA, the CDR3 is TGTGCCAGCAGCTTAGCGAAGCTAGCCCTGGGAAGAGAAGAGACCCAGTACTTC.

This chain uses TRBV11-1 with TRBJ2-4, with 10 nucleotides matching TRBD2. The CDR3 contains 17 residues. Germline V gene sequence: CDR1 SGHAT, CDR2 FQDESV (reference sequence). With V trimmed by 3 bases and J by 5 bases, 10 bases remained unmatched. The DNA for the CDR3 is TGTGCCAGCAGCTTTCCCGGGACTAGCGCTACCGAAAACATTCAGTACTTC. As protein: CASSFPGTSATENIQYF.

This sequence joins TRBV11-2 and TRBJ1-2, with D possibly being TRBD1 (6 bases). V was pared by 2 bases and J by 2 bases, with 6 bases between. This CDR3 has 13 amino acids. Germline V gene data show CDR1 as SGHAT and CDR2 as FQNNGV. DNA for the CDR3: TGTGCCAGCAGCTTAAGGGGGAACTATGGCTACACCTTC. It encodes CASSLRGNYGYTF.

About this clonotype: One junction end does not reproduce the germline sequence, and a read error may be involved. The chain links TRBV6-7 to TRBJ2-1; 10 positions match TRBD2. TRBV6-7 is an ORF, and what it does is uncertain. The length of the CDR3 is 17 residues. CDR3 DNA sequence: TGTGCCAGCAGTTACTCGAAAGGACTAGCGGACAACGATGAGCGGTTCTTC. Protein product: CASSYSKGLADNDERFF.

This clonotype rates as medium-sized. The rearrangement uses TRBV4-3 and TRBJ2-7; D perhaps matches TRBD1 (5 bases). The CDR3 spans 15 residues. CDR1 and CDR2 from the germline V gene are LGHNA and YSLEER. V was shortened by 0 bases and J by 0 bases, with 9 bases between the two germline ends. The CDR3 bases are TGCGCCAGCAGCCAAGAGTTTGACAGCTCCTACGAGCAGTACTTC. The encoded protein is CASSQEFDSSYEQYF.

The chain couples TRBV29-1 to TRBJ2-3; weak D call: TRBD1 (6 bases). Germline V gene sequence: CDR1 SQVTM, CDR2 ANQGSEA. The V end was cut by 6 bases, the J end by 7 bases, with 14 bases between. The CDR3 covers 12 residues. The CDR3 DNA reads as TGCAGCGTACACAGGGTCTCACATACGCAGTATTTT. Protein: CSVHRVSHTQYF.

The chain combines TRBV20-1 with TRBJ2-7; the match to TRBD2 covers 7 bases. This CDR3 region has 13 residues. From germline, CDR1 is DFQATT and CDR2 SNEGSKA (reference sequence). V was pared by 3 bases and J by 0 bases, with 2 bases of the junction left unmatched. CDR3: CSASGRISYEQYF. Here the CDR3 DNA reads TGCAGTGCTAGCGGGAGGATCTCCTACGAGCAGTACTTC.

In its sample, this clonotype was seen many times. The V and J genes are TRBV6-5 and TRBJ1-1; 8 bases are a match to TRBD1. CDR3 length equals 14 residues. Looked up from germline, CDR1 is MNHEY and CDR2 is SVGAGI. V shed 4 bases and J 6 bases; nucleotides not matched to a gene: 7. CDR3: CASSFQGARSEAFF. The CDR3 bases are TGTGCCAGCAGTTTCCAGGGGGCGCGATCTGAAGCTTTCTTT.

About this clonotype itself: One base away lies a much larger clone, so this may be a sequencing read error. The V and J genes are TRBV11-2 and TRBJ1-5; 8 nucleotides match TRBD1. CDR3 length equals 15 residues. Germline V gene data show CDR1 as SGHAT and CDR2 as FQNNGV. The CDR3 DNA reads as TGTGCCAACAGCTTAGCAGGGGGCGGCAATCAGCCCCAGCATTTT. Protein: CANSLAGGGNQPQHF.

A note on this clonotype: The junction shows a germline mismatch at one end, possibly a read error. The V and J genes are TRBV6-1 and TRBJ2-5; no firm D call. Germline CDR1 is MNHNS and CDR2 is SASEGT. The length of the CDR3 is 14 residues. The DNA for the CDR3 is TGTGCCAGCAGTGAAGCAGGTGGCAGTCGGACCCATTACTTC. It is translated as CASSEAGGSRTHYF.

Points on this clonotype: A much more abundant neighbour one base away suggests this may be a read error. The chain recombines TRBV6-1 with TRBJ2-1; 7 bases align to TRBD1. From germline, CDR1 is MNHNS and CDR2 SASEGT. The CDR3 totals 14 residues. In nucleotides, the CDR3 is TGTGCCAGCAGTTTCGGACAGGAAAACAATGAGCGGTTCTTC. Amino acids: CASSFGQENNERFF.

On this clonotype: A much larger clone differs from this one at a single base, so this may be a read error. The chain employs TRBV5-5 and TRBJ2-6; D unresolved. The CDR3 has 14 amino acids. V shed 4 bases and J shed 1 base, with 6 bases lying between them. The germline V gene has CDR1 SGHKS and CDR2 YYEKEE (reference sequence). CDR3 sequence: CASSKWSGANVLTF. The CDR3 DNA reads TGTGCCAGCAGCAAGTGGTCTGGGGCCAACGTCCTGACTTTC.